What follows is one T cell receptor (beta chain) and its context. This PCR relied on a set of 60 Vbeta primers and 13 Jbeta primers. Some clones are missing from TCRdb's copy, which holds only in-frame ones; the method was immunoSEQ multiplex PCR. In the table there are roughly 90,000 clones, more than 75% of which are singletons. Donors sampled were nominally healthy, though unrecorded immune exposures were likely. The sample originates from a study of cytomegalovirus exposure and HLA in healthy donors. Germline lookup yields CDR1 SEHNR and CDR2 FQNEAQ (reference sequence). V was trimmed by 5 bases and J by 7 bases, leaving 8 bases between them. The CDR3 is 12 amino acids.

The V call is TRBV7-9, the J call TRBJ2-2; D is unclear. The clonotype was recovered from a man between 18 and 29 years old in good health and CMV-seronegative. Sequenced: PBMCs. The CDR3 region has the DNA TGTGCCAGCAGCGCCGAACACGGGGAGCTGTTTTTT. Amino acid sequence: CASSAEHGELFF.